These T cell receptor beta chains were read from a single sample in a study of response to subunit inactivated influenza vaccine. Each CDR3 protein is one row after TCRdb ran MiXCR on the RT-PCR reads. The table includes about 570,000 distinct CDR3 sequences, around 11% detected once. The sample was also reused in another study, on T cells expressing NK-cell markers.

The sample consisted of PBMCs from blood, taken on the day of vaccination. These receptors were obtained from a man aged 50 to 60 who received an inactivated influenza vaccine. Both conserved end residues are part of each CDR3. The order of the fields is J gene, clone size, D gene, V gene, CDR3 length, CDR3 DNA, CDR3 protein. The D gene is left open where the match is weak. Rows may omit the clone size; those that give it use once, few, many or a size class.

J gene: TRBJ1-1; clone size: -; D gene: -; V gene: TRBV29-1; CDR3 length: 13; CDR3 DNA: TGCAGCGTTGAAAGGGGGAGTAACACTGAAGCTTTCTTT; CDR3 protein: CSVERGSNTEAFF
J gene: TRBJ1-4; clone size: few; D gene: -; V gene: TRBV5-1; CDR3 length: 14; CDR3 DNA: TGCGCCAGCAGCCACGGAGCAACTAATGAAAAACTGTTTTTT; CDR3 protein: CASSHGATNEKLFF
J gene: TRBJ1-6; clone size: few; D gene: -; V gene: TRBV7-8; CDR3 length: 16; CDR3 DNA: TGTGCCAGCAGCACATCTAAGTGGGGTAATAATTCACCCCTCCACTTT; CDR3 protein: CASSTSKWGNNSPLHF
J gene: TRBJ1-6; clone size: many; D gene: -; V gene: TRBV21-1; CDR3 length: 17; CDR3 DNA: TGTGCCAGCAGCAAAGTAGGACAGAAGCCTTATAATTCACCCCTCCACTTT; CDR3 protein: CASSKVGQKPYNSPLHF
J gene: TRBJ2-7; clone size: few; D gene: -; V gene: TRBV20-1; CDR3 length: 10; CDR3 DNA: TGCAGTGCTTTGTCCTACGAGCAGTACTTC; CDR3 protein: CSALSYEQYF
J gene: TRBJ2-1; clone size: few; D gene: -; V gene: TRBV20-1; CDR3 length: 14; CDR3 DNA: TGCAGTGCTAGTGCATTTTCCTCCTACAATGAGCAGTTCTTC; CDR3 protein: CSASAFSSYNEQFF
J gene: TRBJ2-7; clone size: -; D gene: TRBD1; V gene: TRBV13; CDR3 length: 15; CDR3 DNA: TGTGCCAGCAGCCGTGGACAGGGGCGATGGAGCGAGCAGTACTTC; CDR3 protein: CASSRGQGRWSEQYF
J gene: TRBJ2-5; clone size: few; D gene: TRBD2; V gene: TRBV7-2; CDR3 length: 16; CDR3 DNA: TGTGACAGCAGCTCACTAGCGGGAGGCAATACGGAGACCCAGTACTTC; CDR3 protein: CDSSSLAGGNTETQYF
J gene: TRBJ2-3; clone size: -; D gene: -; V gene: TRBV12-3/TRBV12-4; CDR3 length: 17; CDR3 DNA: TGTGCCAGCAGTTCCCCGCCGGGACTCTATGCCACAGATACGCAGTATTTT; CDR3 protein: CASSSPPGLYATDTQYF
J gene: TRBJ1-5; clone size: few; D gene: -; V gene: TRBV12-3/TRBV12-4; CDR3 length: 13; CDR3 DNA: TGTGCCAGCAGTTTAAGGATGGGGCAGCCCCAGCATTTT; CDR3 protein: CASSLRMGQPQHF
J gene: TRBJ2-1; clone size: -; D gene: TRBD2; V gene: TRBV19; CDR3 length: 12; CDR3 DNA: TGTGCCAGTAGTTCAGGGACTAGCGAGCAGTTCTTC; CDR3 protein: CASSSGTSEQFF
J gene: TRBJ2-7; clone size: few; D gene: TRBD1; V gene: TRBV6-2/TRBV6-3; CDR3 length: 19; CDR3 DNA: TGTGCCAGCAGTTACTCGAATACCAGGGGGCGTTTCGGCTCCTACGAGCAGTACTTC; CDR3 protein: CASSYSNTRGRFGSYEQYF
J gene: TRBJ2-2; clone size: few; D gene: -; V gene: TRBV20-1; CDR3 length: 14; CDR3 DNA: TGCAGTGCTGCAGGGCTCGCGAACACCGGGGAGCTGTTTTTT; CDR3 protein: CSAAGLANTGELFF
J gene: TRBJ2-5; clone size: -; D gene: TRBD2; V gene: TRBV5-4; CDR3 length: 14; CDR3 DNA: TGTGCCAGCAGCTTCGGGGCTAGCGGGAGCTCGGAATACTTC; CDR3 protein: CASSFGASGSSEYF
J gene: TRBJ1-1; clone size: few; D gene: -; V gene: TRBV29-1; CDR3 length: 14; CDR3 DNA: TGCAGCGTTGTCCAGGGGCGATTGGGCACTGAAGCTTTCTTT; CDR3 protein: CSVVQGRLGTEAFF
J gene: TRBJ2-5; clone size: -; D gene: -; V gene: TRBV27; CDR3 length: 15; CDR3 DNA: TGTGCCAGCAGTTTATGGTGGCCCCCACAAGAGACCCAGTACTTC; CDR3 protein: CASSLWWPPQETQYF